This TCR beta chain was sequenced during a study of glioma-infiltrating T cells. Germline loops: CDR1 LNHDA, CDR2 SQIVND (reference sequence). The V end was cut by 3 bases, the J end by 7 bases, with 13 bases between. The CDR3 runs 13 residues. General study results and limits: Non-neoplastic patients had below-expected tissue-blood divergence, while all gliomas exceeded expectation.

TCR alpha and beta CDR3 regions were amplified from RNA using iRepertoire nested multiplex PCR. Via MiXCR, TCRdb re-called the multiplex PCR reads, giving one row per CDR3 protein. The sample carries tens of thousands of distinct CDR3 sequences, roughly 37% recorded once. About this clonotype: Its antigen is unidentified.

The sequencing input was glioma tissue, nonneoplastic brain tissue, or PBMCs (not recorded which). The V and J genes are TRBV19 and TRBJ2-7; D is possibly TRBD1 (5 bases). The receptor's source is a human donor with low-grade glioma or glioblastoma, undergoing nonglioma brain surgery, or in good health (not recorded which). The CDR3 here is CASSMGRNGEQYF. The CDR3 nucleotides are TGTGCCAGTAGTATGGGGCGCAATGGGGAGCAGTACTTC.